This T cell receptor (beta chain) was retrieved from a study of blood T cell repertoires in COVID-19. Study information: Material from acute and convalescent COVID-19 was sourced from the United States, Italy and Spain.

With V trimmed by 4 bases and J by 8 bases, 9 bases remained unmatched. This CDR3 is 15 amino acids long. From germline, CDR1 is LGHNT and CDR2 FRNRAP. This clone was recorded once. Per the original data handling: Reference gene primer amplification gave estimated nucleated cell counts. The data were produced by immunoSEQ multiplex PCR, yet TCRdb's version contains in-frame clones alone and is incomplete. V and J calls and clone size are as listed in that table; D and trimming were resolved from the DNA. The sample shows roughly 100,000 clones, 60% to 80% of them seen only once. This receptor was taken from a human donor with acute or convalescent COVID-19. The donor label of this sample is uncertain. The chain has TRBV12-5 and TRBJ2-1; 9 bases fit TRBD1. The source material was peripheral blood. This CDR3 is CASGSGTGFNDEQFF. CDR3 nucleotides: TGTGCTAGTGGTTCCGGGACAGGGTTTAACGATGAGCAGTTCTTC.